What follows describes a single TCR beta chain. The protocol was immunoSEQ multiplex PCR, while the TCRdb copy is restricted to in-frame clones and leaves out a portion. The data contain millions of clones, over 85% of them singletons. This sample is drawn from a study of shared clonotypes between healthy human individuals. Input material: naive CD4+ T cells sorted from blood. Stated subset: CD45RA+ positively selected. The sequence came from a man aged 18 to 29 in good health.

The CDR3 bases are TGTGCCAGCAGTGAGTCATACACATCCTACGAGCAGTACTTC. Translating gives CASSESYTSYEQYF. This chain links TRBV2 with TRBJ2-7; D not certain. The V end lost 3 bases, the J end lost 1 base, and 10 bases lay between the germline ends. The CDR3 contains 14 residues. In germline, CDR1 is SNHLY, CDR2 FYNNEI.